These 5 T cell receptor beta chains were all obtained from the same sample, sequenced in a study of CD8 T cells in ankylosing spondylitis. TCRdb redid the calling of the 5' RACE reads with MiXCR, one entry per CDR3 protein. This sample yields about 130,000 distinct CDR3 sequences, of which roughly 13% are seen a single time; 2.5% to 3.5% belongs to the top ten. The sample consisted of blood, either unsorted or a sorted T cell fraction (not recorded which). The receptors here all came from a female donor with ankylosing spondylitis or in good health (not recorded which).

With respect to this clonotype: Since a much larger clone is just one base distant, this may be a read error. V and J are TRBV20-1 and TRBJ2-3; D is ambiguous. V shed 3 bases and J shed 6 bases, with 10 bases lying between them. Germline V CDR1 and CDR2: DFQATT, SNEGSKA (reference sequence). This CDR3 has 12 residues. The DNA of the CDR3 is TGCAGTGCTAGGCTCTGGGTGGATACGCAGTATTTT. It yields the protein CSARLWVDTQYF.

In the case of this clonotype: This may come from a read error, since a much larger clone is one base off. The gene calls are TRBV20-1 and TRBJ2-7, with a weak D call TRBD1 (5 bases). There are 13 residues in the CDR3. Germline V gives CDR1 DFQATT, CDR2 SNEGSKA (reference sequence). V lost 4 bases and J lost 0, with 10 bases in between. The CDR3 protein is CSANPGISYEQYF. The CDR3 nucleotides read TGCAGTGCTAACCCAGGGATCTCCTACGAGCAGTACTTC.

The chain employs TRBV6-5 and TRBJ2-7; 12 bases fit TRBD1. The CDR3 runs 15 residues. Germline CDR1 MNHEY, CDR2 SVGAGI. V shed 5 bases, J shed 4 bases, and the junction held 6 bases outside the gene matches. DNA for the CDR3: TGTGCCAGCAGTCTAGGGACAGGGGGCTCTTACGAGCAGTACTTC. This gives the protein CASSLGTGGSYEQYF.

The table lists this clonotype with a few counts. The chain's CDR3 is CATSRSPDREAFF. For the CDR3, the DNA is TGTGCCACCAGCAGAAGTCCTGACCGAGAAGCTTTCTTT. The gene calls are TRBV15 and TRBJ1-1; D is unclear. The CDR3 consists of 13 residues. CDR1 LNHNV and CDR2 YYDKDF come from the germline V gene (reference sequence). The germline V and J ends were trimmed by 2 bases and 8 bases, with 12 bases remaining between them.

This clonotype was seen only a few times. The genes are TRBV10-2 and TRBJ2-3, with 9 bases lining up with TRBD2. V lost 7 bases and J lost 2; bases outside the gene matches: 4. The CDR3 length is 14 residues. Germline loops: CDR1 WSHSY, CDR2 SAAADI. The CDR3 here is CASTLAGPTDTQYF. The CDR3 coding sequence is TGCGCCAGCACGCTAGCGGGGCCCACAGATACGCAGTATTTT.